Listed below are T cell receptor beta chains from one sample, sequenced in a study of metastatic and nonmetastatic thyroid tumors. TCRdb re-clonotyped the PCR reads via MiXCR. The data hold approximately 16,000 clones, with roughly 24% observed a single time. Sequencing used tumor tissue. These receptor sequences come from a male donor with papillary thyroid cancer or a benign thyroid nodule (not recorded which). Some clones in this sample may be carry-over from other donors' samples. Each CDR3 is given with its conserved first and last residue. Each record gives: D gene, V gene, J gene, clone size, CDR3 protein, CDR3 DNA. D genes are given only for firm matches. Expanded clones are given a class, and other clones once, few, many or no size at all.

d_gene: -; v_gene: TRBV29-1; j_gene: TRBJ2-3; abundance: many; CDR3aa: CSVVLAPLTTDTQYF; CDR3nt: TGCAGCGTCGTTCTAGCCCCACTTACCACAGATACGCAGTATTTT
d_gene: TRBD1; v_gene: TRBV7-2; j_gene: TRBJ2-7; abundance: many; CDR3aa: CASSTGQGAFYEQYF; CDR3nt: TGTGCCAGCAGCACAGGACAGGGGGCCTTCTACGAGCAGTACTTC
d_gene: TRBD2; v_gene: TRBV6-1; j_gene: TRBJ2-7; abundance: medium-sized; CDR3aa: CATTGGGSYEQYF; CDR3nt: TGTGCCACCACGGGAGGGGGGAGCTACGAGCAGTACTTC
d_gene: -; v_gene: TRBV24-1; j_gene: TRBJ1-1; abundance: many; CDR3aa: CATSDGEVGTEAFF; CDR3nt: TGTGCCACCAGTGATGGTGAGGTGGGGACTGAAGCTTTCTTT
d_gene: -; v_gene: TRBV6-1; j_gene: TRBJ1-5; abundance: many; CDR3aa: CASSGAPTVDAYPQHF; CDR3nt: TGTGCCAGCAGTGGGGCCCCGACAGTCGACGCATATCCCCAGCATTTT
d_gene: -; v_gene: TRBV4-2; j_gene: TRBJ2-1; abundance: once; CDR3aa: CASSQGQGSYNEQFF; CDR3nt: TGTGCCAGCAGCCAGGGGCAGGGCTCCTACAATGAGCAGTTCTTC
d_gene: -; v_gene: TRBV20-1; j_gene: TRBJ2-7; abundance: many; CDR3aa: CSAQAVGYEQYF; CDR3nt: TGCAGTGCCCAAGCCGTGGGATACGAGCAGTACTTC
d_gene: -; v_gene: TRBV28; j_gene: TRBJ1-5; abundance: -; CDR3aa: CASSSGEVAQPQHF; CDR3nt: TGTGCCAGCTCGTCGGGGGAGGTGGCGCAGCCCCAGCATTTT
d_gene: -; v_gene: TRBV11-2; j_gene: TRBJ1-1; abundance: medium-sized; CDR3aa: CASSLGVNTEAFF; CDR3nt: TGTGCCAGCAGCTTAGGCGTGAACACTGAAGCTTTCTTT
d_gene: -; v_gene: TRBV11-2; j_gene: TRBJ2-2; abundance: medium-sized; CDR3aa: CASIRGLTGELFF; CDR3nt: TGTGCCAGCATTAGGGGTCTCACCGGGGAGCTGTTTTTT
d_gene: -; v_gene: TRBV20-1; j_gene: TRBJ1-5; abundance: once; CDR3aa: CSARDRSEHQPQHF; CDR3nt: TGCAGTGCTAGAGATCGGTCGGAGCATCAGCCCCAGCATTTT
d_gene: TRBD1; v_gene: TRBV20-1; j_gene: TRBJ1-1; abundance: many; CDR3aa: CSARDDREVAEAFF; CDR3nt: TGCAGTGCTAGAGATGACAGGGAGGTTGCCGAAGCTTTCTTT
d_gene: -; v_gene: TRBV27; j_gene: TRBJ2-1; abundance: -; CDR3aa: CASSSHGTSGRLVGNEQFF; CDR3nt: TGTGCCAGCAGTTCACACGGCACTAGTGGGAGGTTAGTGGGGAATGAGCAGTTCTTC
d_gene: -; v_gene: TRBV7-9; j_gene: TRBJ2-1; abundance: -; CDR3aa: CASSPGTLNEQFF; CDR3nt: TGTGCCAGCAGCCCCGGGACGCTGAATGAGCAGTTCTTC
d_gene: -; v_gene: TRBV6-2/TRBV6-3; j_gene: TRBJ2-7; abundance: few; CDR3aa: CASIKMPDGPYEQYF; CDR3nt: TGTGCCAGCATTAAGATGCCCGACGGGCCCTACGAGCAGTACTTC